The clone carrying this T cell receptor beta chain has ten or more counts. The data were obtained in a study of T cells after yellow fever vaccination. About the study: In the case of low-cell-number fractions, SMART-Seq v4 Ultra Low Input was used for preparation.

This CDR3 region has 12 residues. V lost 6 bases, J lost 9 bases, and 8 bases stayed unmatched. TCRdb called the 5' RACE reads again in MiXCR, with one record for every CDR3 protein. The sample holds about 45,000 distinct CDR3 sequences; roughly 7.1% are singletons and the top ten take around 16%. Study findings and constraints: Faster peaking, at day 5 versus 15, marked a secondary response that was weaker.

This chain links TRBV12-3 or TRBV12-4 with TRBJ2-7; 7 positions match TRBD1. This sample comprised CD8+ T cells not binding an NS4B(214-222) dextramer, sorted from PBMCs, obtained 45 days after the yellow fever booster vaccination. This clonotype was obtained from a man aged 30 to 45 who received the YFV17D yellow fever vaccine. Here the CDR3 DNA reads TGTGCCAGCAGCCCCGGGACAGAGGTGCAGTACTTC. As protein: CASSPGTEVQYF.